This T cell receptor beta chain was identified during a study of early T cells in non-severe SARS-CoV-2 infection. Background on the study: RNA in bulk from unsorted whole blood was sequenced, and chains were unpaired. The study's findings and limits: Reliance on VDJdb matching favored anti-spike CD8 responses; private and CD4 specificities were missed.

This clonotype occurred a few times. The antigen remains unidentified. Each cDNA molecule carried a unique molecular identifier. Using its own MiXCR run on the 5' RACE reads, TCRdb lists one record per CDR3 protein. The table has 70,000 to 85,000 distinct CDR3 sequences, around 10% seen once. Germline V gives CDR1 MNHNY, CDR2 SVGAGI (reference sequence). The CDR3 runs to 13 residues. The ends were cut back, 2 bases at V and 0 bases at J, with 5 bases in the middle. V gene TRBV6-6 combines with J gene TRBJ2-7; D uncertain. The input for sequencing was whole blood, taken at baseline. The sequence derives from an adult who was a healthcare worker with PCR-confirmed SARS-CoV-2 infection or an uninfected control (not recorded which). The donor label of this sample is uncertain. CDR3 in amino acids: CASSYRSSYEQYF. The CDR3 DNA reads as TGTGCCAGCAGTTACAGGAGCTCCTACGAGCAGTACTTC.